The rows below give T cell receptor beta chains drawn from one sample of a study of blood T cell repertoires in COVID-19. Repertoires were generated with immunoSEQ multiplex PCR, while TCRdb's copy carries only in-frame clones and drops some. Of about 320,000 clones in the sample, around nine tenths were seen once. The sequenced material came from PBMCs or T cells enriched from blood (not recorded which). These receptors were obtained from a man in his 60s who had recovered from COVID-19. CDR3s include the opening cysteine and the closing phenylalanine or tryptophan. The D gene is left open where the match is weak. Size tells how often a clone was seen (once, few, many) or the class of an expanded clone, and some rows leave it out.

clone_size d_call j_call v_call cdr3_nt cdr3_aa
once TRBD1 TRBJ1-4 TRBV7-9 TGTGCCAGCAGCTCAGGGGGACCTAATGAAAAACTGTTTTTT CASSSGGPNEKLFF
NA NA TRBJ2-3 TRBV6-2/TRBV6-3 TGTGCCAGCAGTTACGGCGGGACGGTCATCGATACGCAGTATTTT CASSYGGTVIDTQYF
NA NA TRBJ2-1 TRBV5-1 TGCGCCAGCAGCTTGACGAGCGAGAACAATGAGCAGTTCTTC CASSLTSENNEQFF
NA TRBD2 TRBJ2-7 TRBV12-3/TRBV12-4 TGTGCCAGCAGTAGCGGGAGGGTCCACGAGCAGTACTTC CASSSGRVHEQYF
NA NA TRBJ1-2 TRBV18 TGTGCCAGCTCACTCCTGGTAGGGAGCTATGGCTACACCTTC CASSLLVGSYGYTF
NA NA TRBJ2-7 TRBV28 TGTGCCAGCAGTTCATCAGGGGGCCGGACTAGTCCTTACGAGCAGTACTTC CASSSSGGRTSPYEQYF
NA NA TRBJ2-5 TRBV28 TGTGCCAGCAGTTTAGGACAGAAACAAGAGACCCAGTACTTC CASSLGQKQETQYF
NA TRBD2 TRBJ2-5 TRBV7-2 TGTGCCAGCAGCCCACGACTAGCAGCAGGGGAGACCCAGTACTTC CASSPRLAAGETQYF
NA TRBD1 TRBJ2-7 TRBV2 TGTGCCAGCAGCTCTTCGGACAGGACACCGATCCCCAACTACGAGCAGTACTTC CASSSSDRTPIPNYEQYF
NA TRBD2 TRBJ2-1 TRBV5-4 TGTGCCAGCAGTTTGTCCCCTAGCGGGAGCAATGAGCAGTTCTTC CASSLSPSGSNEQFF
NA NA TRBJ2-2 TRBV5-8 TGTGCCAGCAGCTTGGGAACAGGGTATACCGGGGAGCTGTTTTTT CASSLGTGYTGELFF
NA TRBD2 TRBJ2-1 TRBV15 TGTGCCACCAGCAGAGAAGCGGGACTAGCGGGATCTGAGCAGTTCTTC CATSREAGLAGSEQFF
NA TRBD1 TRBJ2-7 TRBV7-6 TGTGCCAGCAGCTCACGAGGACAGGGGGAGCGCTACGAGCAGTACTTC CASSSRGQGERYEQYF
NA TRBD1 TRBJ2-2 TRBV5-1 TGCGCCAGCAGCACGGGACAGGGAACGTTGAGCACCGGGGAGCTGTTTTTT CASSTGQGTLSTGELFF
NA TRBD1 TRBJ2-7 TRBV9 TGTGCCAGCAGCCGCTCACCGGGACAGAGCTACGAGCAGTACTTC CASSRSPGQSYEQYF
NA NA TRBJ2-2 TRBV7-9 TGTGCCAGCAGCTTCCCCTTAGGGCGGGCGAAAACCGGGGAGCTGTTTTTT CASSFPLGRAKTGELFF
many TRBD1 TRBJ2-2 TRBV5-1 TGCGCCAGCAGCTTGGCGGCAGGGGGCGACACCGGGGAGCTGTTTTTT CASSLAAGGDTGELFF
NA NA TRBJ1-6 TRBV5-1 TGCGCCAGCAGCTTTGGCCTTACCCTTACAGGGCGTAATTCACCCCTCCACTTT CASSFGLTLTGRNSPLHF
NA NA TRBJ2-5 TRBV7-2 TGTGCCAGCAGCTTGGCGGGGACCTTCCAAGAGACCCAGTACTTC CASSLAGTFQETQYF
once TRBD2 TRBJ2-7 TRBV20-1 TGCAGTGCTAGTACCCTAGCGGGAGGGCGGGATGAGCAGTACTTC CSASTLAGGRDEQYF
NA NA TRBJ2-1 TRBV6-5 TGTGCCAGCAGGGACTCCTCCTACAATGAGCAGTTCTTC CASRDSSYNEQFF
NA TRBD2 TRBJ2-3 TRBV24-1 TGTGCCACCAGTGATACTCGACGGGGAGGGGATACGCAGTATTTT CATSDTRRGGDTQYF
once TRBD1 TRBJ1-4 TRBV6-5 TGTGCCAGCAGACGAAACAGGGGGGAATGGGAAAAACTGTTTTTT CASRRNRGEWEKLFF
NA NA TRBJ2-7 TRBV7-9 TGTGCCAGCAGCTTAGGGGCTAGCGAGATTCCCTACGAGCAGTACTTC CASSLGASEIPYEQYF
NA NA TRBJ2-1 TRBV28 TGTGCCAGCAGTTTAGACGGGAGCTCCTACAATGAGCAGTTCTTC CASSLDGSSYNEQFF
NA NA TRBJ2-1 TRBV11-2 TGTGCCAGCAGACGAGGTACTAGTGGGAATGAGCAGTTCTTC CASRRGTSGNEQFF
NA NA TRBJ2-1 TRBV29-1 TGCAGCGTTGAAGCACTCCCGAGGGTACCTTCCAATGAGCAGTTCTTC CSVEALPRVPSNEQFF
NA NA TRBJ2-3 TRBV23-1 TGCGCCAGCAGTGACTCACCTCGGGACAAGACGCAGTATTTT CASSDSPRDKTQYF
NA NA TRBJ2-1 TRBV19 TGTGCCAGTAGTGGATGGACACAGAGCTCCTACAATGAGCAGTTCTTC CASSGWTQSSYNEQFF
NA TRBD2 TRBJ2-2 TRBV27 TGTGCCAGCAGTTTATCCGCAGCGGGGTACACCGGGGAGCTGTTTTTT CASSLSAAGYTGELFF
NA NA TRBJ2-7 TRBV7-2 TGTGCCAGCAGCTTAGTTACAGGTAACTCCTACGAGCAGTACTTC CASSLVTGNSYEQYF
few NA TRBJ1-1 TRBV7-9 TGTGCCAGCAGCTTAGTTGAGGGTTACACTGAAGCTTTCTTT CASSLVEGYTEAFF
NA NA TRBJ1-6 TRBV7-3 TGTGCCAGCAGCTTACTTTTAAATTCACCCCTCCACTTT CASSLLLNSPLHF
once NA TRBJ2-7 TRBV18 TGTGCCAGCTCACCAACGGAGGACCGCTACGAGCAGTACTTC CASSPTEDRYEQYF
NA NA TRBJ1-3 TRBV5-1 TGCGCCAGCAGGACAGACTCTGGAAACACCATATATTTT CASRTDSGNTIYF